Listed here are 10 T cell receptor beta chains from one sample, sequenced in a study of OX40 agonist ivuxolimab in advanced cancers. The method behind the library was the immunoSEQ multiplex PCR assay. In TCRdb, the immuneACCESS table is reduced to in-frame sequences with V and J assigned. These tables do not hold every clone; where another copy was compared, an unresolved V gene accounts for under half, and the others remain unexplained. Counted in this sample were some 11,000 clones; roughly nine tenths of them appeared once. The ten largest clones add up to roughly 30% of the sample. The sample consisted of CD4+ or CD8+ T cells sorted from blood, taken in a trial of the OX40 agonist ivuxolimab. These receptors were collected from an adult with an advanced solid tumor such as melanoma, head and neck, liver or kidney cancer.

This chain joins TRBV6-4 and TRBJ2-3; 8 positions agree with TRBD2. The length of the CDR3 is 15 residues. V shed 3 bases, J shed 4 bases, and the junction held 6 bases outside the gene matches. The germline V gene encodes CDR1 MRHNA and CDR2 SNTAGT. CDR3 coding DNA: TGTGCCAGCAGTGAAGCGAGCGGGAGTGCAGATACGCAGTATTTT. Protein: CASSEASGSADTQYF.

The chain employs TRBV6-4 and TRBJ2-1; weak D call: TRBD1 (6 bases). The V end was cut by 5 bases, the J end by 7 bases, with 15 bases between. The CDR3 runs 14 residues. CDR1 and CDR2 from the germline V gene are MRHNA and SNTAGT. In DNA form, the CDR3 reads TGTGCCAGCAGTCCCCAGGGGACAAATAATGAGCAGTTCTTC. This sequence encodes CASSPQGTNNEQFF.

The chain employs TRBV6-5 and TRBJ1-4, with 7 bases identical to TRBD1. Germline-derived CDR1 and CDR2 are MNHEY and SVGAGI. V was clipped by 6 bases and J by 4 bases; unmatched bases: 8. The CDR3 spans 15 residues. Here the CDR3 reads CASRHDRDFNEKLFF. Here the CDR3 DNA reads TGTGCCAGCAGACATGACAGGGATTTTAATGAAAAACTGTTTTTT.

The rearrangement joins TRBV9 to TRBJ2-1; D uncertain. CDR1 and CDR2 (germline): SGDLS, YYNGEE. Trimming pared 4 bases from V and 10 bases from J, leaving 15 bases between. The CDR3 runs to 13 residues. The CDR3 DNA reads TGTGCCAGCAGCCCTATCTTTACCCTGGAGCAGTTCTTC. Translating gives CASSPIFTLEQFF.

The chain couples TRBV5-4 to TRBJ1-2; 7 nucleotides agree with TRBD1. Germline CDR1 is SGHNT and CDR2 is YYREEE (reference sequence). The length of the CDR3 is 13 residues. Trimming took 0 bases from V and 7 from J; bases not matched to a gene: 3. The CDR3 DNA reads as TGTGCCAGCAGCTTGGGAGGGGGCGGTGGCTACACCTTC. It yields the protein CASSLGGGGGYTF.

DNA of the CDR3: TGTGCCATCAGTGAGAAGACCGGGACAGGGGGCTCTGGGGCCAACGTCCTGACTTTC. Encoded protein: CAISEKTGTGGSGANVLTF. This chain links TRBV10-3 with TRBJ2-6, with 11 bases fitting TRBD1. J lost 0 bases, V lost 2 bases, and 6 bases had no gene match. Germline V lookup: CDR1 ENHRY, CDR2 SYGVKD. The CDR3 is made up of 19 amino acids.

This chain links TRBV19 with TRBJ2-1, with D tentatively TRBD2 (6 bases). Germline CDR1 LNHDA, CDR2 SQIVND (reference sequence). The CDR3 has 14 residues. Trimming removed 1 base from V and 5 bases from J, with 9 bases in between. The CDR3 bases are TGTGCCAGTAGTATAGGTGCGGGGAACAATGAGCAGTTCTTC. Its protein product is CASSIGAGNNEQFF.

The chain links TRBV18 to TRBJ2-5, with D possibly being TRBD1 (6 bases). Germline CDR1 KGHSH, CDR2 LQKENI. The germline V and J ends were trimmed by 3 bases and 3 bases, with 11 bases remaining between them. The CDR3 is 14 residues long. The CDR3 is CASSPIAGEETQYF. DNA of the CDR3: TGTGCCAGCTCACCGATTGCAGGGGAAGAGACCCAGTACTTC.

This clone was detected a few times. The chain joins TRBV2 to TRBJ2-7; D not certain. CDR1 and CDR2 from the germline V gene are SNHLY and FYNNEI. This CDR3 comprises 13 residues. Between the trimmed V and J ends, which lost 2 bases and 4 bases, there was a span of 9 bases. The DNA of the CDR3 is TGTGCCAGCAGTGAACAAGAAAATTACGAGCAGTACTTC. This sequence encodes CASSEQENYEQYF.

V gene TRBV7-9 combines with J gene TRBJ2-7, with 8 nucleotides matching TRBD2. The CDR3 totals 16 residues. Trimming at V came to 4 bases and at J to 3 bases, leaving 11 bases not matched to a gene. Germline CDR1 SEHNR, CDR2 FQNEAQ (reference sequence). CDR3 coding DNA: TGTGCCAGCAGCTCCGTGAGCGGGAGCGCGGTCTACGAGCAGTACTTC. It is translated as CASSSVSGSAVYEQYF.